Presented here are 6 T cell receptor beta chains from one specimen sequenced in a study of T cells after yellow fever vaccination. TCRdb re-called the 5' RACE reads through MiXCR, storing one row per CDR3 protein. This repertoire shows approximately 260,000 distinct CDR3 sequences, 5.2% found once; its top ten account for less than 3.5%. Here the sequenced sample was CD4+ T cells sorted from PBMCs, taken on the day of the yellow fever booster vaccination. The source of these receptors is a man between 18 and 29 years old who received the YFV17D yellow fever vaccine.

The chain is built from TRBV19 and TRBJ2-5; D is undetermined. The CDR3 runs to 13 residues. Deletions cut 4 bases from V and 2 bases from J, with 8 bases between. Germline V gene sequence: CDR1 LNHDA, CDR2 SQIVND (reference sequence). The CDR3 is CASSTRQQETQYF. The CDR3 DNA sequence: TGTGCCAGTAGTACCCGACAACAAGAGACCCAGTACTTC.

There are many counts of this clonotype. V usage is TRBV7-9 and J usage is TRBJ1-1, with D uncertain. CDR3 length: 13 residues. Germline CDR1 and CDR2: SEHNR and FQNEAQ (reference sequence). V lost 5 bases, J lost 1 base, and 8 bases lay in between. This CDR3 is CASSTGRNTEAFF. CDR3 nucleotide sequence: TGTGCCAGCAGCACTGGAAGGAACACTGAAGCTTTCTTT.

The CDR3 protein is CASSSGQGREQYV. The DNA for the CDR3 is TGTGCCAGCAGCTCGGGACAGGGGAGAGAGCAGTACGTC. The rearrangement links TRBV11-2 to TRBJ2-7, with TRBD1 identical over 10 bases. The V gene end was trimmed by 4 bases and the J gene end by 7 bases; junction bases not matched to a gene: 4. CDR3 length equals 13 residues. Germline CDR1 is SGHAT and CDR2 is FQNNGV.

This clonotype occurred many times. The V and J genes are TRBV18 and TRBJ1-6, with 7 bases fitting TRBD1. V trimming: 4 bases; J trimming: 7 bases; junction bases outside the gene matches: 7. Germline V CDR1 and CDR2: KGHSH, LQKENI. The CDR3 is 15 amino acids. The CDR3 reads CASSQNRGGNSPLHF. CDR3 bases: TGTGCCAGCTCACAGAACAGGGGCGGCAATTCACCCCTCCACTTT.

This clonotype was detected ten times or more. The V call is TRBV4-1, the J call TRBJ2-5; TRBD2 aligns across 7 bases. Germline V gene sequence: CDR1 MGHRA, CDR2 YSYEKL. V was pared by 2 bases and J by 3 bases, with 3 bases of the junction left unmatched. CDR3 length: 14 amino acids. CDR3 DNA sequence: TGCGCCAGCAGCCAACCCCGGGGGGAAGAGACCCAGTACTTC. Its translation is CASSQPRGEETQYF.

This clonotype was observed a few times. At one of its ends the junction is not consistent with the germline gene, which may arise from a read error. The rearrangement uses TRBV24-1 and TRBJ2-2; D gene ambiguous. Germline lookup yields CDR1 KGHDR and CDR2 SFDVKD. This CDR3 region has 15 residues. The chain's CDR3 is CANSDSRLNTGELFF. DNA of the CDR3: TGTGCCAACAGTGACTCAAGATTAAACACCGGGGAGCTGTTTTTT.